The 6 T cell receptor beta chains below were found in one sample sequenced in a study of shared T cell receptors in the human thymus. Some clones are missing from TCRdb's copy, which holds only in-frame ones; the method was immunoSEQ multiplex PCR. The sample lists 630,000 or so clones; 87% were seen once. The sample was also linked to a second study, of human thymus T cells.

Sequenced material: thymocytes. The receptor set was obtained from a boy in the first two years of life with a congenital heart defect.

This chain uses TRBV28 with TRBJ2-1; 8 bases fit TRBD2. With 2 bases clipped from V and 3 bases from J, the junction kept 6 bases outside the gene matches. The CDR3 length is 16 residues. Germline V gene sequence: CDR1 MDHEN, CDR2 SYDVKM. The CDR3 spells CASSLEGLEDYNEQFF. In DNA, the CDR3 is TGTGCCAGCAGTTTAGAGGGACTAGAAGACTACAATGAGCAGTTCTTC. Looking up the rest from reference TRBV28 and TRBJ2-1 gives the full variable domain: DVKVTQSSRYLVKRTGEKVFLECVQDMDHENMFWYRQDPGLGLRLIYFSYDVKMKEKGDIPEGYSVSREKKERFSLILESASTNQTSMYLCASSLEGLEDYNEQFFGPGTRLTVL.

The gene calls are TRBV6-1 and TRBJ1-4; TRBD1 agrees at 9 bases. CDR1 is MNHNS, CDR2 SASEGT, per germline. The V segment lost 4 bases and the J segment 6 bases; nucleotides outside the gene matches: 3. CDR3 length: 14 amino acids. The CDR3 region has the DNA TGTGCCAGCAGTGGCCGGGACAGGGATGAAAAACTGTTTTTT. Its protein product is CASSGRDRDEKLFF.

The chain has TRBV28 and TRBJ2-3; 8 bases align to TRBD1. CDR3 length: 14 amino acids. Germline CDR1 is MDHEN and CDR2 is SYDVKM. With 5 bases clipped from V and 0 bases from J, the junction kept 1 base outside the gene matches. CDR3 sequence: CASSQGASTDTQYF. The CDR3 coding sequence is TGTGCCAGCAGTCAGGGGGCTAGCACAGATACGCAGTATTTT.

The J gene is TRBJ2-1, the V gene TRBV4-3; 8 bases map to TRBD2. The germline gives CDR1 LGHNA, CDR2 YSLEER. This CDR3 comprises 17 residues. The V and J ends lost 7 bases and 7 bases, in that order; junction bases with no gene match: 18. Here the CDR3 reads CASTLRSTSGGVNEQFF. Written as DNA, the CDR3 is TGCGCCAGCACCCTGAGGTCAACTAGCGGAGGGGTAAATGAGCAGTTCTTC.

The chain uses TRBV27 and TRBJ2-5, with TRBD1 matching over 7 bases. The J call may be in error: the DNA end matches TRBJ2-7 better. Germline CDR1 reads MNHEY; CDR2 reads SMNVEV (reference sequence). There are 14 residues in the CDR3. In nucleotides, the CDR3 is TGTGCCAGCAGTTTATTGGGACAGAGTTACGAGCAGTACTTC. Translation: CASSLLGQSYEQYF.

The chain links TRBV20-1 to TRBJ1-5; 7 positions match TRBD1. The CDR3 consists of 11 residues. Germline CDR1 and CDR2: DFQATT and SNEGSKA (reference sequence). CDR3 in DNA: TGCAGGACAGGGTCGAATCAGCCCCAGCATTTT. The encoded protein is CRTGSNQPQHF.